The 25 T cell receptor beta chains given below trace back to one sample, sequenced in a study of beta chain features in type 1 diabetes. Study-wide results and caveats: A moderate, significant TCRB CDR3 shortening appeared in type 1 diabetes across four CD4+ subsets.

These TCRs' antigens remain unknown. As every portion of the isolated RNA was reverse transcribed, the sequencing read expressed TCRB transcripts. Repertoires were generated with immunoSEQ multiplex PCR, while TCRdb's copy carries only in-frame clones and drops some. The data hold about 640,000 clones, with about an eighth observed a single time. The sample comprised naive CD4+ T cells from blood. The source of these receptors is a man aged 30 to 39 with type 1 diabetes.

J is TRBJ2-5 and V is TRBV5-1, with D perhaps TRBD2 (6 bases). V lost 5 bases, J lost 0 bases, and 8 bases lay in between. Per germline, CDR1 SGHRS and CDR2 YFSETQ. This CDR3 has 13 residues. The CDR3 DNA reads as TGCGCCAGCAGGAGCGGGTACCAAGAGACCCAGTACTTC. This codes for CASRSGYQETQYF.

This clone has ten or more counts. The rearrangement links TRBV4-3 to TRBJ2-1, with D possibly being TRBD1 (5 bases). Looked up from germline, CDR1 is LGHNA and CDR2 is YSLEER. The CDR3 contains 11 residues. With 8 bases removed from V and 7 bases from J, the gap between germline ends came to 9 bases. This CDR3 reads CASPPGNEQFF. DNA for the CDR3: TGCGCCAGCCCTCCAGGGAATGAGCAGTTCTTC.

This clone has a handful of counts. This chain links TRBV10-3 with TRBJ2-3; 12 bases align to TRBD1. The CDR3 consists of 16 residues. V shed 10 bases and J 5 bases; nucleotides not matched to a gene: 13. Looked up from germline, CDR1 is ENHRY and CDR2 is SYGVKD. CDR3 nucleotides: TGTGCCACCATCGAACCGGGACAGGGGGCTGGAGATACGCAGTATTTT. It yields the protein CATIEPGQGAGDTQYF.

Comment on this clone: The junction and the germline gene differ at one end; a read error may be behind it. CDR3 protein: CSGERGPVGYTF. The CDR3, as DNA: TGCAGCGGTGAAAGGGGGCCGGTAGGCTACACCTTC. This rearrangement joins TRBV29-1 to TRBJ1-2; 7 positions match TRBD1. Germline CDR1 SQVTM, CDR2 ANQGSEA. The CDR3 sequence is 12 residues long.

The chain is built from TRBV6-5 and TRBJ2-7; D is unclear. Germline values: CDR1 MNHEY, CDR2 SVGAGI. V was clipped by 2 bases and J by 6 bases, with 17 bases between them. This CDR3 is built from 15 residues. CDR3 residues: CASSYLPKIDSEQYF. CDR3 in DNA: TGTGCCAGCAGTTACCTACCTAAAATTGATTCCGAGCAGTACTTC.

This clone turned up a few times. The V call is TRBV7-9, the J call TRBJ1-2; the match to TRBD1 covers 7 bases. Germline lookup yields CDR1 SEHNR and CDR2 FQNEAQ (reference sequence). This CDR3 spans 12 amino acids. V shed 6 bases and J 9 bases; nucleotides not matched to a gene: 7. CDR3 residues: CASSPDRASYTF. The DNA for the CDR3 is TGTGCCAGCAGTCCAGACAGGGCAAGCTACACCTTC.

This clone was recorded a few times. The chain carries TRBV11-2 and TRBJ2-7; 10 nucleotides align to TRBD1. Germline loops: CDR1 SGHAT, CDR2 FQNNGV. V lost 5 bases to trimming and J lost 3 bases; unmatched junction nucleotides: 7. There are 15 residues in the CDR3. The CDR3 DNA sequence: TGTGCCAGCAGCCCGTGGCGGGACAGGGGCTACGAGCAGTACTTC. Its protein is CASSPWRDRGYEQYF.

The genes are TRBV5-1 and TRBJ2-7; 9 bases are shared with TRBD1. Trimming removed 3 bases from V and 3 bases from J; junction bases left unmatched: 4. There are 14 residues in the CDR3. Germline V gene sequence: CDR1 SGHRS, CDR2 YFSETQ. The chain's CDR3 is CASSSGQGLYEQYF. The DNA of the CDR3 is TGCGCCAGCAGCTCGGGACAGGGCCTCTACGAGCAGTACTTC. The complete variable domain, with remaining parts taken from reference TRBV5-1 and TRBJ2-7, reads KAGVTQTPRYLIKTRGQQVTLSCSPISGHRSVSWYQQTPGQGLQFLFEYFSETQRNKGNFPGRFSGRQFSNSRSEMNVSTLELGDSALYLCASSSGQGLYEQYFGPGTRLTVT.

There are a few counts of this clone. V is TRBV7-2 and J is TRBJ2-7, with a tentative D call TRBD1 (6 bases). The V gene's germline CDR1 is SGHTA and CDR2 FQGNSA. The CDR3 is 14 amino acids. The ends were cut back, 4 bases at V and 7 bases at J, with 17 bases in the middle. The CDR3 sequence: CASSSRTGTGEQYF. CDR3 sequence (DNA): TGTGCCAGCAGCTCCCGTACAGGGACGGGGGAGCAGTACTTC.

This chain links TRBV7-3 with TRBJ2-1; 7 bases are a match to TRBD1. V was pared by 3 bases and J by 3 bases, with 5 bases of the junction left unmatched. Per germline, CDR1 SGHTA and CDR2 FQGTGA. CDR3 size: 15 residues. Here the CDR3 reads CASSFTGTDYNEQFF. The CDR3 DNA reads TGTGCCAGCAGCTTCACCGGGACAGACTACAATGAGCAGTTCTTC.

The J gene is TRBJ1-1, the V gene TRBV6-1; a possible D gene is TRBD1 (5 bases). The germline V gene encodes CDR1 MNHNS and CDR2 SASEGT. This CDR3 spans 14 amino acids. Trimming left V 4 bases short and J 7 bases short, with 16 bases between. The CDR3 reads CASSALTEGVEAFF. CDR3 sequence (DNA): TGTGCCAGCAGTGCATTGACAGAGGGAGTTGAAGCTTTCTTT.

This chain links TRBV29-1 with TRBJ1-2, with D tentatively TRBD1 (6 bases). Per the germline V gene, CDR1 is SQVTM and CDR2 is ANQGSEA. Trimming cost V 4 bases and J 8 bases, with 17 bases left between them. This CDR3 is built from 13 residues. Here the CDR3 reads CSVVWTAEGGYTF. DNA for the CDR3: TGCAGCGTTGTATGGACAGCCGAGGGCGGCTACACCTTC.

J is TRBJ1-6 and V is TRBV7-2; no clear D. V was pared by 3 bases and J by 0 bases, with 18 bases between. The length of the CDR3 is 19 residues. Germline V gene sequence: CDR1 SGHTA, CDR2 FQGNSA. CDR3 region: CASSFPGAKRSSYNSPLHF. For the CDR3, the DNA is TGTGCCAGCAGCTTTCCGGGAGCCAAACGGAGCTCCTATAATTCACCCCTCCACTTT.

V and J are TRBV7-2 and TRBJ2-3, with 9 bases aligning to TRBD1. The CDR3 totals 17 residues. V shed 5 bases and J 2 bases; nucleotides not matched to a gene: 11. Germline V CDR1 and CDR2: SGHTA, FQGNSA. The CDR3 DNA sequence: TGTGCCAGCAGCCCCTCCCGGACAGGGGTTTACACAGATACGCAGTATTTT. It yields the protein CASSPSRTGVYTDTQYF. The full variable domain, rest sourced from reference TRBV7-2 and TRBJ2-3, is GAGVSQSPSNKVTEKGKDVELRCDPISGHTALYWYRQSLGQGLEFLIYFQGNSAPDKSGLPSDRFSAERTGGSVSTLTIQRTQQEDSAVYLCASSPSRTGVYTDTQYFGPGTRLTVL.

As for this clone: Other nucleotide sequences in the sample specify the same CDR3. This CDR3 reads CASSEAGGTYNEQFF. The CDR3 coding sequence is TGTGCCAGCAGTGAGGCTGGGGGGACCTACAATGAGCAGTTCTTC. The genes are TRBV25-1 and TRBJ2-1, with D perhaps matching TRBD2 (6 bases). Trimming took 3 bases from V and 2 from J, leaving 11 bases between them. This CDR3 has 15 residues. CDR1 is MGHDK and CDR2 is SYGVNS in the germline V gene.

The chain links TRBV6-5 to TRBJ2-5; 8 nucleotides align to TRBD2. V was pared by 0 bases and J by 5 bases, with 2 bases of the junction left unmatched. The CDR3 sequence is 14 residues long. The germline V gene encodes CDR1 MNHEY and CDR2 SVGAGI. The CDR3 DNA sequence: TGTGCCAGCAGTTACTCTAGCGGGGTGGAGACCCAGTACTTC. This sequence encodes CASSYSSGVETQYF.

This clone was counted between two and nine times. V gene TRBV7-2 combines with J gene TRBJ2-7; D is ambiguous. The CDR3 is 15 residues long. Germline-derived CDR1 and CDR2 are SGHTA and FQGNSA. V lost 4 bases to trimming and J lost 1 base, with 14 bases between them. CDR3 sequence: CASSSTPGRSYEQYF. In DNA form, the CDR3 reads TGTGCCAGCAGCTCAACCCCGGGCCGATCCTACGAGCAGTACTTC.

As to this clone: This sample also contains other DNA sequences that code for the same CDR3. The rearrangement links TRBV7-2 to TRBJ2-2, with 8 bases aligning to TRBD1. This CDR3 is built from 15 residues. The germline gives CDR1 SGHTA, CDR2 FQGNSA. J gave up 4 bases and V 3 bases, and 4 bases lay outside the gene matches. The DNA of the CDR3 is TGTGCCAGCAGCTTGGACAGGGTTGGCACCGGGGAGCTGTTTTTT. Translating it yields CASSLDRVGTGELFF.

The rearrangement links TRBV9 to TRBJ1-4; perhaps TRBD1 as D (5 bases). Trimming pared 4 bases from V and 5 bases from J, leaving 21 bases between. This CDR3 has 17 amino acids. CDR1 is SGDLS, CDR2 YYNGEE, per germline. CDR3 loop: CASSPSEGRGRNEKLFF. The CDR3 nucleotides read TGTGCCAGCAGCCCCTCGGAGGGGCGCGGAAGGAATGAAAAACTGTTTTTT. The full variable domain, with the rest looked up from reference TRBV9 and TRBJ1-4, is DSGVTQTPKHLITATGQRVTLRCSPRSGDLSVYWYQQSLDQGLQFLIQYYNGEERAKGNILERFSAQQFPDLHSELNLSSLELGDSALYFCASSPSEGRGRNEKLFFGSGTQLSVL.

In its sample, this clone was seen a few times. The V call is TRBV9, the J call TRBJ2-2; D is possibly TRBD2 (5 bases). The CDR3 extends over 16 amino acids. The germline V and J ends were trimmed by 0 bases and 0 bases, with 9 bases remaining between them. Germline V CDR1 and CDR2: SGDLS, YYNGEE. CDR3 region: CASSVDPGSNTGELFF. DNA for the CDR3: TGTGCCAGCAGCGTAGATCCGGGATCGAACACCGGGGAGCTGTTTTTT.

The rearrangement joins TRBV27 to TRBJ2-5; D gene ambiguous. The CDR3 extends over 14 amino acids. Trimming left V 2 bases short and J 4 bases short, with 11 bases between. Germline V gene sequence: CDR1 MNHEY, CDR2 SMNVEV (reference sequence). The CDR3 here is CASSLMDPPETQYF. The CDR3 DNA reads TGTGCCAGCAGTTTAATGGACCCCCCAGAGACCCAGTACTTC.

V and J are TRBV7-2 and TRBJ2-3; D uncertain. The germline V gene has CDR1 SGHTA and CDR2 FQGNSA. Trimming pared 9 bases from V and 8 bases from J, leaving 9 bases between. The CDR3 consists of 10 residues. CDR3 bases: TGTGCCAGTGCCGAGGCTACGCAGTATTTT. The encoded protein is CASAEATQYF.

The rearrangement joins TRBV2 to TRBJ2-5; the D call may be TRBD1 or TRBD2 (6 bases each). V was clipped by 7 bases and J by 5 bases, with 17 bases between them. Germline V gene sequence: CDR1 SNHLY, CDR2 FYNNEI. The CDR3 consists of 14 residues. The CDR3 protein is CASTDPQGGETQYF. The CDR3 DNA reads TGTGCCAGCACCGACCCACAGGGAGGCGAGACCCAGTACTTC.

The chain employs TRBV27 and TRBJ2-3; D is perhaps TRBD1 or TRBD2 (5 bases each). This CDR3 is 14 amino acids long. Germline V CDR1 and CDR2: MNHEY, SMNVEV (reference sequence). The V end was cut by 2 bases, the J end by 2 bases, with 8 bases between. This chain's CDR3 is CASSLVGVTDTQYF. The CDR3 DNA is TGTGCCAGCAGTTTAGTGGGGGTCACAGATACGCAGTATTTT.

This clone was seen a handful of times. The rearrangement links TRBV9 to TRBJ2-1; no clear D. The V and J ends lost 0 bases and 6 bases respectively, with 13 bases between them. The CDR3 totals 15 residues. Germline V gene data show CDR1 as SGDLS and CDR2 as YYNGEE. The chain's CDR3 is CASSVAADLGNEQFF. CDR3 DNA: TGTGCCAGCAGCGTAGCGGCCGATCTGGGCAATGAGCAGTTCTTC.